One and the same sample provided the 14 T cell receptor beta chains below, sequenced in a study of cytomegalovirus exposure and HLA in healthy donors. Only in-frame clones appear in the TCRdb table, and some are missing; sequencing was by immunoSEQ multiplex PCR. The sample holds roughly 150,000 clones, about 94% seen once. Sequenced sample: PBMCs. The receptors originated from a young man in good health and CMV-seropositive.

V usage is TRBV29-1 and J usage is TRBJ1-1, with 9 positions matching TRBD1. From germline, CDR1 is SQVTM and CDR2 ANQGSEA. Germline trimming cut 6 bases from V and 4 bases from J; bases unmatched to any gene: 12. The CDR3 covers 15 residues. The CDR3 sequence is CSVLVYGDRATEAFF. The DNA for the CDR3 is TGCAGCGTCCTGGTTTATGGGGACAGGGCCACTGAAGCTTTCTTT.

The chain couples TRBV19 to TRBJ2-5, with D perhaps matching TRBD2 (6 bases). Per the germline V gene, CDR1 is LNHDA and CDR2 is SQIVND (reference sequence). The V and J ends lost 6 bases and 3 bases respectively, with 20 bases between them. The CDR3 has 16 residues. The CDR3 region has the DNA TGTGCCAGTAGGGACCTCGGAGGGGACCTGGAAGAGACCCAGTACTTC. Amino acid sequence: CASRDLGGDLEETQYF.

The chain uses TRBV2 and TRBJ1-4; D gene unclear. This CDR3 is built from 11 residues. CDR1 and CDR2 (germline): SNHLY, FYNNEI. V was cut by 6 bases and J by 17 bases, with 16 bases left in between. This CDR3 reads CASRADGMSFF. For the CDR3, the DNA is TGTGCCAGCAGGGCGGATGGAATGAGTTTTTTT.

The rearrangement joins TRBV5-8 to TRBJ1-2; TRBD1 agrees at 7 bases. V dropped 0 bases and J dropped 1; count of bases not matched to a gene: 9. Germline values: CDR1 SGHTS, CDR2 YDEGEE. CDR3 size: 17 residues. CDR3 sequence reads: CASSLGLGTERNYGYTF. The CDR3 nucleotides are TGTGCCAGCAGCTTGGGCTTAGGGACAGAGCGTAACTATGGCTACACCTTC.

J is TRBJ2-7 and V is TRBV4-1; TRBD2 matches 10 bases. CDR3 length: 17 residues. Germline CDR1 MGHRA, CDR2 YSYEKL. The J segment lost 6 bases and the V segment lost 4 bases, leaving 15 bases of the junction unmatched. DNA for the CDR3: TGCGCCAGCAGCCTAAATCCGGGACTAGCGCCTCCCGGCGAGCAGTACTTC. Its translation is CASSLNPGLAPPGEQYF.

This chain links TRBV15 with TRBJ1-5; D gene ambiguous. V lost 0 bases to trimming and J lost 4 bases, with 7 bases between them. CDR1 is LNHNV and CDR2 is YYDKDF in the germline V gene (reference sequence). The CDR3 has 14 residues. The DNA for the CDR3 is TGTGCCACCAGCAGAGATCGTCGGAATCAGCCCCAGCATTTT. As protein: CATSRDRRNQPQHF.

The CDR3 bases are TGTGCCAGCAGCTCAAGAATAGGGGGAGATGCAGATACGCAGTATTTT. It translates to CASSSRIGGDADTQYF. The genes are TRBV11-2 and TRBJ2-3; TRBD1 is a possible D gene (6 bases). The CDR3 length is 16 residues. With 4 bases removed from V and 4 bases from J, the gap between germline ends came to 18 bases. Germline values: CDR1 SGHAT, CDR2 FQNNGV.

This chain links TRBV10-3 with TRBJ2-3; 8 bases fit TRBD2. CDR3 length: 15 amino acids. Trimming cost V 4 bases and J 5 bases; bases outside gene matches: 8. The germline CDR1 and CDR2 sequences are ENHRY and SYGVKD. CDR3 sequence reads: CAISGKREYQDTQYF. CDR3 coding DNA: TGTGCCATCAGTGGGAAGCGGGAGTATCAAGATACGCAGTATTTT.

This chain joins TRBV14 and TRBJ2-7, with 8 bases matching TRBD1. Unmatched junction bases numbered 5, after V lost 5 bases and J lost 2 bases. CDR1 is SGHDN and CDR2 is FVKESK in the germline V gene. This CDR3 has 14 residues. The CDR3 DNA sequence: TGTGCCAGCAGCGTTCAGGGGGCCCCCTACGAGCAGTACTTC. Its protein product is CASSVQGAPYEQYF.

V usage is TRBV5-1 and J usage is TRBJ2-7; unclear D gene. The V and J ends lost 3 bases and 7 bases respectively, with 14 bases between them. The CDR3 consists of 13 residues. Germline lookup yields CDR1 SGHRS and CDR2 YFSETQ. The CDR3 sequence is CASSSPPLQEQYF. The DNA of the CDR3 is TGCGCCAGCAGCTCCCCCCCCCTTCAGGAGCAGTACTTC.

The chain is built from TRBV13 and TRBJ2-5, with 9 bases that match TRBD2. This CDR3 has 16 residues. J gave up 4 bases and V 5 bases, and 11 bases lay outside the gene matches. From germline, CDR1 is PRHDT and CDR2 FYEKMQ (reference sequence). The CDR3 here is CASSRALEAGGETQYF. CDR3 DNA: TGTGCCAGCAGCAGAGCCCTCGAAGCGGGAGGAGAGACCCAGTACTTC.

This sequence joins TRBV10-3 and TRBJ1-2; 8 nucleotides match TRBD1. The trim removed 2 bases at V and 8 bases at J, leaving 10 bases unmatched. The germline gives CDR1 ENHRY, CDR2 SYGVKD. CDR3 length: 15 amino acids. The CDR3 here is CAISEQSQGAQGYTF. The CDR3 DNA follows: TGTGCCATCAGTGAGCAATCGCAGGGGGCGCAGGGCTACACCTTC.

To note about this clone: The sample holds other DNA sequences that translate to the same CDR3. J is TRBJ1-2 and V is TRBV19; no firm D call. The length of the CDR3 is 13 residues. The V gene lost 1 base and the J gene lost 5 bases, with 8 bases spanning the gap. The germline CDR1 and CDR2 sequences are LNHDA and SQIVND (reference sequence). The chain's CDR3 is CASSIGRNYGYTF. The CDR3, as DNA: TGTGCCAGTAGTATAGGCAGGAATTATGGCTACACCTTC.

The rearrangement links TRBV13 to TRBJ1-1; TRBD1 aligns across 7 bases. CDR1 and CDR2 from the germline V gene are PRHDT and FYEKMQ (reference sequence). J lost 0 bases, V lost 4 bases, and 5 bases had no gene match. The CDR3 totals 15 residues. This CDR3 is CASSSSGTVNTEAFF. The CDR3 DNA reads TGTGCCAGCAGCTCTTCCGGGACAGTGAACACTGAAGCTTTCTTT.